The next 18 T cell receptor beta chains were all read from a single sample in a study of blood T cell repertoires in COVID-19. Assay used: immunoSEQ multiplex PCR; TCRdb lists only in-frame clones, some missing. The data hold over 200,000 clones, with roughly 85% observed a single time. The sample comprised peripheral blood. These receptors all come from a woman between 65 and 79 years old with active or convalescent COVID-19.

The rearrangement links TRBV5-1 to TRBJ1-1; tentative D call: TRBD1 (5 bases). V lost 4 bases, J lost 0 bases, and 13 bases lay in between. Germline V gene data show CDR1 as SGHRS and CDR2 as YFSETQ. The CDR3 is 15 amino acids. CDR3 loop: CASSPRDSLNTEAFF. The DNA for the CDR3 is TGCGCCAGCAGCCCCCGGGACTCCCTGAACACTGAAGCTTTCTTT.

This clone appeared a single time. This chain connects TRBV6-2 or TRBV6-3 to TRBJ2-3; D gene uncertain. V dropped 6 bases and J dropped 9 bases, with 19 bases sitting between them. This CDR3 contains 14 residues. Germline lookup yields CDR1 MNHEY and CDR2 SVGEGT. CDR3 region: CASSLKSHGPTQYF. The CDR3 DNA reads TGTGCCAGCAGCCTAAAGAGCCATGGGCCAACGCAGTATTTT.

The rearrangement uses TRBV19 and TRBJ2-1; D is undetermined. V was pared by 6 bases and J by 5 bases, with 20 bases between. CDR3 length equals 16 residues. Germline CDR1 LNHDA, CDR2 SQIVND (reference sequence). In nucleotides, the CDR3 is TGTGCCAGTAGCCCTATGCCCGTGGGCCCCAACAATGAGCAGTTCTTC. Translated, it gives CASSPMPVGPNNEQFF.

The J gene is TRBJ2-2, the V gene TRBV19; weak D call: TRBD1 (6 bases). The V gene's germline CDR1 is LNHDA and CDR2 SQIVND (reference sequence). Between the trimmed V and J ends, which lost 7 bases and 3 bases, there was a span of 15 bases. The CDR3 contains 15 residues. The CDR3 region has the DNA TGTGCCAGTATTAAATCCGGGACACACACCGGGGAGCTGTTTTTT. Translation: CASIKSGTHTGELFF.

V gene TRBV30 combines with J gene TRBJ1-3; D gene ambiguous. The CDR3 has 12 residues. Germline V CDR1 and CDR2: GTSNPN, SVGIG (reference sequence). Trimming removed 6 bases from V and 0 bases from J, with 6 bases in between. The DNA of the CDR3 is TGTGCCTGTCTCTGCTCTGGAAACACCATATATTTT. Encoded protein: CACLCSGNTIYF.

This clone was picked up one time. The V gene is TRBV19, the J gene TRBJ2-7, with a possible D match to TRBD1 (6 bases). This CDR3 contains 15 residues. CDR1 and CDR2 (germline): LNHDA, SQIVND (reference sequence). V dropped 3 bases and J dropped 2 bases, with 14 bases sitting between them. CDR3 region: CASSIQSTGTYEQYF. CDR3 nucleotide sequence: TGTGCCAGTAGTATCCAATCGACAGGTACCTACGAGCAGTACTTC.

Remarks on this clone: The sample holds other DNA sequences that translate to the same CDR3. This chain connects TRBV5-4 to TRBJ1-3, with TRBD1 as a possible D gene (5 bases). Per the germline V gene, CDR1 is SGHNT and CDR2 is YYREEE (reference sequence). CDR3 length equals 14 residues. The V and J ends lost 0 bases and 1 base respectively, with 5 bases between them. Here the CDR3 DNA reads TGTGCCAGCAGCTTGGCAGGGTCTGGAAACACCATATATTTT. It encodes CASSLAGSGNTIYF.

This rearrangement joins TRBV9 to TRBJ2-7; D gene uncertain. The CDR3 runs 14 residues. Trimming left V 0 bases short and J 2 bases short, with 9 bases between. CDR1 and CDR2 (germline): SGDLS, YYNGEE. In nucleotides, the CDR3 is TGTGCCAGCAGCGTAGGTTGGCAGACCTACGAGCAGTACTTC. Translating gives CASSVGWQTYEQYF.

The rearrangement joins TRBV7-2 to TRBJ1-1; no firm D call. This CDR3 comprises 13 residues. Germline CDR1 and CDR2: SGHTA and FQGNSA. Trimming stripped 7 bases from V and 5 bases from J, with 14 bases between. As DNA, the CDR3 is TGTGCCAGCACTCCGGGGTTTGGGACTGAAGCTTTCTTT. Protein product: CASTPGFGTEAFF.

The gene calls are TRBV7-3 and TRBJ2-3; D gene ambiguous. Trimming pared 5 bases from V and 4 bases from J, leaving 7 bases between. The CDR3 runs to 12 residues. Germline loops: CDR1 SGHTA, CDR2 FQGTGA. CDR3 amino acids: CASSLDSDTQYF. CDR3 coding DNA: TGTGCCAGCAGCCTAGATTCAGATACGCAGTATTTT.

V and J are TRBV10-3 and TRBJ1-6, with 7 bases fitting TRBD1. The CDR3 extends over 13 amino acids. Germline V gives CDR1 ENHRY, CDR2 SYGVKD. Trimming removed 9 bases from V and 6 bases from J; junction bases left unmatched: 5. The CDR3 loop is CAIGDSLNSPLHF. CDR3 sequence (DNA): TGTGCCATAGGGGACAGCCTTAATTCACCCCTCCACTTT.

The V gene is TRBV11-2, the J gene TRBJ2-5; possibly TRBD1 for D (5 bases). Per germline, CDR1 SGHAT and CDR2 FQNNGV. The CDR3 consists of 14 residues. Trimming left V 2 bases short and J 2 bases short, with 9 bases between. DNA for the CDR3: TGTGCCAGCAGCTTATGGCAGGGACAAGAGACCCAGTACTTC. The encoded protein is CASSLWQGQETQYF. Variable domain in full (rest from reference TRBV11-2 and TRBJ2-5): EAGVAQSPRYKIIEKRQSVAFWCNPISGHATLYWYQQILGQGPKLLIQFQNNGVVDDSQLPKDRFSAERLKGVDSTLKIQPAKLEDSAVYLCASSLWQGQETQYFGPGTRLLVL.

V is TRBV19 and J is TRBJ1-4; 7 positions match TRBD1. With V trimmed by 5 bases and J by 8 bases, 8 bases remained unmatched. Germline V gene lookup returns CDR1 LNHDA and CDR2 SQIVND (reference sequence). The length of the CDR3 is 14 residues. The CDR3 loop reads CASSLQGTREKLFF. DNA for the CDR3: TGTGCCAGTAGTCTACAGGGGACTCGGGAAAAACTGTTTTTT.

The gene calls are TRBV9 and TRBJ1-3; D is undetermined. Per the germline V gene, CDR1 is SGDLS and CDR2 is YYNGEE. The CDR3 extends over 15 amino acids. Trimming shortened V by 2 bases and J by 0 bases, and 9 bases separated the two germline ends. The CDR3 here is CASSVGRFSGNTIYF. CDR3 coding DNA: TGTGCCAGCAGCGTGGGGAGATTCTCTGGAAACACCATATATTTT.

The chain is built from TRBV5-1 and TRBJ2-7; TRBD2 matches at 7 bases. The CDR3 contains 14 residues. The junction had 6 bases not matched to a gene; V was cut back by 2 bases and J by 4 bases. Germline CDR1 reads SGHRS; CDR2 reads YFSETQ. For the CDR3, the DNA is TGCGCCAGCAGCTTAAGCGGGACCTTATACGAGCAGTACTTC. Translated, it gives CASSLSGTLYEQYF.

The J gene is TRBJ2-1, the V gene TRBV18; 11 bases align to TRBD2. The CDR3 sequence is 17 residues long. CDR1 is KGHSH, CDR2 LQKENI, per germline. Germline trimming cut 6 bases from V and 6 bases from J; bases unmatched to any gene: 13. This CDR3 is CASSPASGRTRSNEQFF. The CDR3 region has the DNA TGTGCCAGCTCTCCTGCTAGCGGGAGGACCCGATCCAATGAGCAGTTCTTC.

The rearrangement links TRBV2 to TRBJ2-7, with 8 positions matching TRBD1. This CDR3 is built from 12 residues. The junction had 0 bases not matched to a gene; V was cut back by 6 bases and J by 2 bases. Germline V gives CDR1 SNHLY, CDR2 FYNNEI. The CDR3: CASRQGAYEQYF. The CDR3 DNA is TGTGCCAGCAGACAGGGGGCCTACGAGCAGTACTTC.

This clone appeared a single time. The chain combines TRBV27 with TRBJ2-7; 12 positions match TRBD2. CDR3 size: 17 residues. The J segment lost 0 bases and the V segment lost 6 bases, leaving 9 bases of the junction unmatched. CDR1 and CDR2 (germline): MNHEY, SMNVEV (reference sequence). The CDR3, as DNA: TGTGCCAGCAGCCGTAGACTAGCGGGGGCCAACTCCTACGAGCAGTACTTC. Translating gives CASSRRLAGANSYEQYF.